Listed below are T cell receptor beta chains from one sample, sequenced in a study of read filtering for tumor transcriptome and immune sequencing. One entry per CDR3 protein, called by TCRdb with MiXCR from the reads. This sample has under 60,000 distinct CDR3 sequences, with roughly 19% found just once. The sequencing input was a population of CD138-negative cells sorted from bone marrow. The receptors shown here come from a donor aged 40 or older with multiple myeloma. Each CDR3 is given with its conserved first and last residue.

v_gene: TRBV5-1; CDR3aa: CASAGLAGENIQYF
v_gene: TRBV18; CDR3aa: CASSTRQPGTSAETQYF
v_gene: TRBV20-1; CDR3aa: CSARDISSYNEQFF
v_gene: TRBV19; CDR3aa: CASSPLGGPPGDEQFF
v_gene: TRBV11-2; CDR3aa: CASRLRTGRNSPLHF
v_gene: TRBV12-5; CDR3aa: CASGLVLGQSGNTIYF
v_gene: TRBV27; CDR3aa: CASGGFRDTEAFF
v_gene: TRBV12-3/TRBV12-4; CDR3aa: CASSFYSGGYEQYF
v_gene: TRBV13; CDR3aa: CASSYASRYEQYF
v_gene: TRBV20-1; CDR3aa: CSASGLAEYTQYF
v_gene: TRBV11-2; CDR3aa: CASSLGGVTGANVLTF
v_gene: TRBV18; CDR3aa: CASSLQGSEQYF
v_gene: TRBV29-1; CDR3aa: CSVTPGQGGDTQYF
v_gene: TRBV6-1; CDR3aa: CASNGASSYNEQFF
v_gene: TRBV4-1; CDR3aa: CASSLIQKGYQETQYF
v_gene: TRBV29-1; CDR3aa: CSVEGARDYEQYF
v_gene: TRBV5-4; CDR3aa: CASSSGTNPYEQYF
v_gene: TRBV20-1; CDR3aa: CSAQARGAGGEYEQFF
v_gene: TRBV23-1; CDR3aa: CASSQSSSTPGQWSNQPQHF
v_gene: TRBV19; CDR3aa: CASAQQGKQYF
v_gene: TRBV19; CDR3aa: CASSMGDSQETQYF
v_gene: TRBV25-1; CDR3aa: CASSEFGQQETQYF
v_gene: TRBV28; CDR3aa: CASSLGQMNTEAFF
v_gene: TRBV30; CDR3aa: CAWAPAEVIWGTIYNEQFF
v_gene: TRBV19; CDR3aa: CASSSLSGTGANVLTF
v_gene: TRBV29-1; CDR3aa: CSVAPTGTGITGELFF
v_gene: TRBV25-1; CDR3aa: CASSGRTDYNEQFF
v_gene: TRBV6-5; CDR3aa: CACGRAGRTYNEQFF
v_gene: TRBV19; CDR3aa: CASSALNVRVMFF
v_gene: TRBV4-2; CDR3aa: CASSPLGGGVNEQFF
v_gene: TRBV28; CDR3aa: CASNGHQVSNQPQHF
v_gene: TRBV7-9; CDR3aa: CASSWGLAGAETQYF
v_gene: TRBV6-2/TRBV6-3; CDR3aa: CASSSLDEEAQYF
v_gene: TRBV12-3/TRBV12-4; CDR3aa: CARSLEPNTEAFF
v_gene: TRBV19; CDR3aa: CASSIGAWGNEQFF
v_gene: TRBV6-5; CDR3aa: CASSYSGTTGPGRISFF
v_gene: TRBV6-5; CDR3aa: CASSRGASRTYEQYF
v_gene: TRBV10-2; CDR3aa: CASSGYLIRPEAFF
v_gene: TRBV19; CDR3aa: CASRFGHSTGELFF
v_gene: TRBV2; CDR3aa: CASTGQGGYEQYF
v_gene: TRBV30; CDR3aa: CAWSVGAVNNEQFF
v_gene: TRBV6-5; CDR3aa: CASSYSWLADTDTQYF
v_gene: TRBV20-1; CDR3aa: CSATGAGLAGGSVHEQYF
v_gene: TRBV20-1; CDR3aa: CSAPGLAGADTQYF
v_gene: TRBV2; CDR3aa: CATSGTGGPGELFF
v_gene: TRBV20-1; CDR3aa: CSARGTSGRYEQFF
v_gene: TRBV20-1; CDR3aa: CSATASAAGTGTYNEQFF
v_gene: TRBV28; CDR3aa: CASTRPGLAGGVEQFF
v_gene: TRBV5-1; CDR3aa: CASSLNQGPTYEQYF
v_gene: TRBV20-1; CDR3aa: CSAIPRAGGTYNEQFF
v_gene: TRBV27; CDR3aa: CASSSLNRGKDEQYF
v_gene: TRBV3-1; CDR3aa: CASSQGAGANVLTF